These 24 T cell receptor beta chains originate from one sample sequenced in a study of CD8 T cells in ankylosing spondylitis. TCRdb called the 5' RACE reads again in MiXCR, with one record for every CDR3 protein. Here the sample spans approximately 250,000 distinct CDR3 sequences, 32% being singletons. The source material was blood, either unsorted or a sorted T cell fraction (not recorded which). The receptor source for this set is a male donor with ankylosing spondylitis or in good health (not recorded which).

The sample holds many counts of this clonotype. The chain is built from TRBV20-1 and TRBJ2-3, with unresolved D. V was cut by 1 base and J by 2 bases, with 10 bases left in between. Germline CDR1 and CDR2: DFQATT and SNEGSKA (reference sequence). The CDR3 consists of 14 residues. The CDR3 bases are TGCAGTGCTAGAGCCGTAGCCATCACAGATACGCAGTATTTT. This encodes CSARAVAITDTQYF.

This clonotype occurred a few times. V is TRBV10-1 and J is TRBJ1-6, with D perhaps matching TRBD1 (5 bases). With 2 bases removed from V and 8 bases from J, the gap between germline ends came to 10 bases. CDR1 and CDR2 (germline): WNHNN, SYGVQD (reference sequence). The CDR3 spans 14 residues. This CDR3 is CASSEGGFHSPLHF. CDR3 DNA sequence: TGCGCCAGCAGTGAGGGGGGATTCCATTCACCCCTCCACTTT.

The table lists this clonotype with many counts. CDR3 in DNA: TGCGCCAGCAGCTTTCTGGGAGAAGAGACCCAGTACTTC. Translation gives CASSFLGEETQYF. The chain carries TRBV5-1 and TRBJ2-5; D is perhaps TRBD2 (5 bases). The CDR3 loop spans 13 amino acids. V was clipped by 2 bases and J by 3 bases, with 8 bases between them. Looked up from germline, CDR1 is SGHRS and CDR2 is YFSETQ.

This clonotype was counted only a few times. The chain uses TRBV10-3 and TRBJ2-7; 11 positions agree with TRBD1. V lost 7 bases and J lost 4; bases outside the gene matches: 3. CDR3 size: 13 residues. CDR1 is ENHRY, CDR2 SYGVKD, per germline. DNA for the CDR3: TGTGCCATCACCGGACAGGGGGCTTACGAGCAGTACTTC. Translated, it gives CAITGQGAYEQYF.

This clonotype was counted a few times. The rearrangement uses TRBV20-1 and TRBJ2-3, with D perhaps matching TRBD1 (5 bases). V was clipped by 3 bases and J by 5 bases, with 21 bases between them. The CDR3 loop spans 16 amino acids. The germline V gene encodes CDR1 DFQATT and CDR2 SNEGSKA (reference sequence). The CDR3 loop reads CSASAAGLASIDTQYF. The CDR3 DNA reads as TGCAGTGCTAGTGCCGCAGGGTTGGCCAGTATAGATACGCAGTATTTT.

The CDR3 here is CASSLDDSNTEAFF. The CDR3, as DNA: TGCGCCAGCAGCTTGGATGACAGCAACACTGAAGCTTTCTTT. V is TRBV5-1 and J is TRBJ1-1; tentative D call: TRBD1 (5 bases). V was trimmed by 0 bases and J by 2 bases, leaving 8 bases between them. CDR3 length: 14 residues. In germline, CDR1 is SGHRS, CDR2 YFSETQ.

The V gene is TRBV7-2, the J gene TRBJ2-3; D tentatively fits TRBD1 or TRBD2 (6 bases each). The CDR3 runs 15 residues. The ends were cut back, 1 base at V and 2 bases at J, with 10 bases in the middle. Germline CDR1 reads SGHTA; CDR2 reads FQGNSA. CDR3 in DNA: TGTGCCAGCAGCTTAGAGGGGGGCCTCACAGATACGCAGTATTTT. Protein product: CASSLEGGLTDTQYF.

For the CDR3, the DNA is TGCAGCGTTGAACCATTTCGGACAGGGTTAACGGATACGCAGTATTTT. Amino acid sequence: CSVEPFRTGLTDTQYF. The V gene is TRBV29-1, the J gene TRBJ2-3; 8 nucleotides line up with TRBD1. J was trimmed by 6 bases and V by 2 bases; bases with no gene match: 13. The V gene's germline CDR1 is SQVTM and CDR2 ANQGSEA. CDR3 length: 16 amino acids.

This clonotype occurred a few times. The CDR3 coding sequence is TGCAGTGCTTCCATCCTGAACCGGGATACGCAGTATTTT. It yields the protein CSASILNRDTQYF. The chain employs TRBV20-1 and TRBJ2-3; D is unresolved. CDR3 length equals 13 residues. CDR1 is DFQATT and CDR2 is SNEGSKA in the germline V gene (reference sequence). Trimming stripped 5 bases from V and 6 bases from J, with 15 bases between.

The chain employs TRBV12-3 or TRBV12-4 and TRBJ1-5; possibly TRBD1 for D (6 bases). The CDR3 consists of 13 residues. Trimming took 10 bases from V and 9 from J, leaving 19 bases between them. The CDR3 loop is CATATGRASPQHF. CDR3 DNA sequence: TGTGCCACTGCGACAGGAAGGGCCTCGCCCCAGCATTTT.

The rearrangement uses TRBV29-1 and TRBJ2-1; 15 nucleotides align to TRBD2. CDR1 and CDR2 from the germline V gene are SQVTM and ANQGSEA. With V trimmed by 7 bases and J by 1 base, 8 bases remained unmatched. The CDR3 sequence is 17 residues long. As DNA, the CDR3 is TGCAGCGCTTCTGGACTAGCGGGGGGGCTGTCCTACAATGAGCAGTTCTTC. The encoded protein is CSASGLAGGLSYNEQFF.

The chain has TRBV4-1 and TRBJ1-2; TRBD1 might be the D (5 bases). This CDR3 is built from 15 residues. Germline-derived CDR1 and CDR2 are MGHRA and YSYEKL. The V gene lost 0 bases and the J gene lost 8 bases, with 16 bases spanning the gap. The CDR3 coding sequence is TGCGCCAGCAGCCAAGACACAGGCCCTGATGGGGGCTACACCTTC. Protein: CASSQDTGPDGGYTF.

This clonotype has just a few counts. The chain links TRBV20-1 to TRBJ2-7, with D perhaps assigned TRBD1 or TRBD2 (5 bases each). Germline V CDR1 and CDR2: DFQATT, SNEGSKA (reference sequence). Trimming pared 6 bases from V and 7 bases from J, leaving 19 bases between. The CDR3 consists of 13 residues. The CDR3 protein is CSAPGDGDREQYF. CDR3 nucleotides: TGCAGTGCCCCCGGTGATGGGGACCGGGAGCAGTACTTC.

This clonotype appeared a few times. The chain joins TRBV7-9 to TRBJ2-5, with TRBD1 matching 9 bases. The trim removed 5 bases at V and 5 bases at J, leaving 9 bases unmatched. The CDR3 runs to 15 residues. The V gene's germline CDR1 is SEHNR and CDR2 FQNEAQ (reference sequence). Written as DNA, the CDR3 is TGTGCCAGCAGCATCCTACAGGGGGCGTTTGAGACCCAGTACTTC. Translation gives CASSILQGAFETQYF.

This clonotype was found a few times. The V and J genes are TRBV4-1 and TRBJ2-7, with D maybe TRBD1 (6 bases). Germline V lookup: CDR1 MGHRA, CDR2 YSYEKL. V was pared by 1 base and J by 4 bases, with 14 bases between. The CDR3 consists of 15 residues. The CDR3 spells CASSQVTEGGYEQYF. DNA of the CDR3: TGCGCCAGCAGCCAAGTAACGGAAGGGGGTTACGAGCAGTACTTC.

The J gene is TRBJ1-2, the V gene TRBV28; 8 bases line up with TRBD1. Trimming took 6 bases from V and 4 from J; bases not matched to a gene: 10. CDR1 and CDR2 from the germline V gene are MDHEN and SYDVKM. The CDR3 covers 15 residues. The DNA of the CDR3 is TGTGCCAGCAGACGCGGGGGACAGGACCCCTATGGCTACACCTTC. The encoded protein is CASRRGGQDPYGYTF.

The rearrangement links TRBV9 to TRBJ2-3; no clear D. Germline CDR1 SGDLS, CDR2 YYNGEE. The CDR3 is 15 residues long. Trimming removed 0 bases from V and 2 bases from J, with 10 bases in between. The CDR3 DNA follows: TGTGCCAGCAGCGTAGTTGGCGGCCACACAGATACGCAGTATTTT. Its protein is CASSVVGGHTDTQYF.

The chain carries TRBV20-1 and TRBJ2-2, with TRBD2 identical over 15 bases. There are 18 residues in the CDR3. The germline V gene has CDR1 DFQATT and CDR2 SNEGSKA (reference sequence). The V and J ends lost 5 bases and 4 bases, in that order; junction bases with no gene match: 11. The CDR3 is CSASAPGTSGGITGELFF. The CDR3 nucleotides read TGCAGTGCTTCCGCCCCCGGGACTAGCGGGGGGATCACCGGGGAGCTGTTTTTT.

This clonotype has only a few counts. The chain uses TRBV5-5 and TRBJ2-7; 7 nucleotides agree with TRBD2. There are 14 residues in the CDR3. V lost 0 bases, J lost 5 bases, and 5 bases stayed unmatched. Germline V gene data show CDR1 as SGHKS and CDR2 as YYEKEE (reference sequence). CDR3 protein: CASSLVWTRDEQYF. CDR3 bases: TGTGCCAGCAGCTTGGTCTGGACTAGAGACGAGCAGTACTTC.

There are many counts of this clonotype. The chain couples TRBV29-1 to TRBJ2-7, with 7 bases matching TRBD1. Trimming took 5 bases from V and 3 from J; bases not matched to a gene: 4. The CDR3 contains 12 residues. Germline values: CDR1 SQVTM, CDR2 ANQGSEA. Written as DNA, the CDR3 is TGCAGCGTTCAGCAGGGGGACTACGAGCAGTACTTC. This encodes CSVQQGDYEQYF.

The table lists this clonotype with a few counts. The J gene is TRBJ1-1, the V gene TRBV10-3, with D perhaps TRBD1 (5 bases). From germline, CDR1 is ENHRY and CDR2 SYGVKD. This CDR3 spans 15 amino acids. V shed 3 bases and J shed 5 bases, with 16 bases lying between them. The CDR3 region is CAISERSGSNTEAFF. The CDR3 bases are TGTGCCATCAGTGAACGGTCAGGGAGTAATACTGAAGCTTTCTTT.

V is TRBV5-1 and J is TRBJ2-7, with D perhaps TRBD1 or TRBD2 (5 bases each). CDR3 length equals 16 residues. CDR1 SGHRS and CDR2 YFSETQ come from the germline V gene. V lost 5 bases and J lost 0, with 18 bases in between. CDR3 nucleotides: TGCGCCAGCAGACAATATTGGGACGAAACCTCCTACGAGCAGTACTTC. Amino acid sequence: CASRQYWDETSYEQYF.

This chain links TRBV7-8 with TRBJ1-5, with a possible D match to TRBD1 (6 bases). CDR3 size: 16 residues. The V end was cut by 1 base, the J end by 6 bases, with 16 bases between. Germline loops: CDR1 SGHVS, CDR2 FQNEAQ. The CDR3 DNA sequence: TGTGCCAGCAGCTTAGTCGACTTCAGGGGAGGTCAGCCCCAGCATTTT. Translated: CASSLVDFRGGQPQHF.

The CDR3: CASSQAQGTNYGYTF. The CDR3 DNA reads as TGCGCCAGCAGCCAAGCACAGGGGACCAACTATGGCTACACCTTC. The chain is built from TRBV4-1 and TRBJ1-2; 7 bases agree with TRBD1. With 1 base clipped from V and 2 bases from J, the junction kept 4 bases outside the gene matches. The CDR3 length is 15 residues. Germline-derived CDR1 and CDR2 are MGHRA and YSYEKL.